A selection of T cell receptor beta chains follows, all from one sample in a study of T-cell reconstitution after alpha-beta-depleted transplantation in children. TCRdb redid the calling of the PCR reads with MiXCR, one entry per CDR3 protein. Of fewer than 25,000 distinct CDR3 sequences in the sample, under 13% are singletons; the top ten hold around 25%. The sample here was PBMCs from the stem cell graft donor, taken from the stem cell graft. The receptors originated from a human donor who donated a stem cell graft to a child with chronic granulomatous disease. CDR3s include the opening cysteine and the closing phenylalanine or tryptophan. Each record gives: V gene, CDR3 length, J gene, CDR3 protein.

>TRBV7-8|12|TRBJ2-2
CASSWGNRELFF
>TRBV15|13|TRBJ2-7
CATSPERGYEQYF
>TRBV29-1|12|TRBJ1-2
CSGGGQGYGYTF
>TRBV7-9|12|TRBJ2-7
CASRDRLYEQYF
>TRBV4-2|14|TRBJ1-2
CASSQEQGLGGYTF
>TRBV7-3|15|TRBJ2-1
CASSLGVHVYNEQFF
>TRBV27|13|TRBJ1-5
CASSFGGNQPQHF
>TRBV7-6|14|TRBJ2-7
CASSLTEGAYEQYF
>TRBV7-9|13|TRBJ2-7
CASSSRQLYEQYF
>TRBV7-9|14|TRBJ2-2
CASTSTALTGELFF
>TRBV27|16|TRBJ1-5
CASSSARQGGNQPQHF
>TRBV20-1|15|TRBJ2-2
CSARVGGGNTGELFF
>TRBV4-2|16|TRBJ2-2
CASSQDSAFSTGELFF
>TRBV7-9|14|TRBJ1-3
CASRPGQGVDTIYF
>TRBV29-1|11|TRBJ1-2
CSVTQGDGYTF
>TRBV25-1|12|TRBJ2-5
CASSGLTSASYF
>TRBV12-3/TRBV12-4|14|TRBJ1-5
CASSLTGPGQPQHF
>TRBV6-2/TRBV6-3|18|TRBJ2-7
CASSRRLAGGLSEDEQYF
>TRBV29-1|16|TRBJ2-7
CSVTDGASLSSYEQYF
>TRBV4-2|13|TRBJ2-7
CASSPPGFYEQYF
>TRBV7-9|14|TRBJ1-6
CASSPLNWDSPLHF
>TRBV12-3/TRBV12-4|16|TRBJ2-2
CASRLPRASDTGELFF
>TRBV20-1|15|TRBJ1-6
CSARVRESGNSPLHF
>TRBV3-1|14|TRBJ1-5
CASSQQVGYQPQHF
>TRBV15|14|TRBJ2-7
CATSRTGTDYEQYF
>TRBV9|11|TRBJ2-1
CASSVGGEQFF
>TRBV4-1|13|TRBJ2-3
CASSQDPEDTQYF
>TRBV6-6|11|TRBJ2-5
CASRDGGTQYF
>TRBV29-1|13|TRBJ2-1
CSAAGNTYNEQFF
>TRBV7-7|18|TRBJ2-1
CTCCLALSRDRPLYEQFF
>TRBV10-2|15|TRBJ2-2
CASSESKSSPGELFF
>TRBV12-3/TRBV12-4|14|TRBJ2-2
CASSLRQNTGELFF
>TRBV7-2|17|TRBJ2-4
CASSLGLAGGSKNIQYF
>TRBV27|14|TRBJ2-7
CASSQQGGNYEQYF
>TRBV6-5|14|TRBJ2-2
CASSSGQSTGELFF
>TRBV12-3/TRBV12-4|14|TRBJ2-7
CASSGTANPYEQYF
>TRBV29-1|13|TRBJ1-2
CSVGRDRGDGYTF
>TRBV29-1|14|TRBJ2-7
CSVAHPGDTYEQYF
>TRBV29-1|13|TRBJ2-7
CSVVQESSYEQYF
>TRBV9|15|TRBJ1-6
CASSVDFPGHSPLHF
>TRBV6-5|13|TRBJ2-1
CASSPFRYNEQFF
>TRBV5-1|15|TRBJ2-1
CASSFSGGSYNEQFF
>TRBV29-1|15|TRBJ2-3
CSVGLGLAGVDTQYF
>TRBV6-6|17|TRBJ2-3
CASSSYLAGGGTDTQYF
>TRBV5-1|17|TRBJ1-2
CASSLDYTGAIDYGYTF
>TRBV7-9|16|TRBJ2-7
CASSMNDGPTKREQYF
>TRBV7-9|12|TRBJ2-7
CASSPNTYEQYF
>TRBV4-1|14|TRBJ1-2
CASSQDVGANGYTF
>TRBV5-6|14|TRBJ2-6
CASSLTGGANVLTF
>TRBV20-1|13|TRBJ2-5
CSARGQVQETQYF
>TRBV9|13|TRBJ1-1
CASSFGTATEAFF
>TRBV27|15|TRBJ2-7
CASKDRQGGSYEQYF